One sample yielded the 24 T cell receptor beta chains listed below, sequenced in a study of PD-1 blockade in classical Hodgkin lymphoma. Profiled with immunoSEQ multiplex PCR; TCRdb holds only in-frame clones, not every one. The sample lists 20,000 to 25,000 clones; 75% to 90% were seen once. Time point: cycle 4 day 1 (C4D1), after 6 weeks of nivolumab. All patients relapsed after autologous stem cell transplantation, and brentuximab vedotin exposure varied. From thawed PBMCs, CD4+ T cells were purified using magnetic negative selection. Specimen: CD4+ T cells from blood, collected before the fourth cycle of nivolumab. All receptors come from a human donor with classical Hodgkin lymphoma.

The chain joins TRBV7-2 to TRBJ2-5; D is unresolved. Germline assignment: CDR1 SGHTA and CDR2 FQGNSA. CDR3 length equals 16 residues. Trimming pared 3 bases from V and 5 bases from J, leaving 19 bases between. The CDR3 here is CASSLIHPSGGETQYF. The CDR3 DNA reads TGTGCCAGCAGCTTGATACACCCGAGTGGCGGTGAGACCCAGTACTTC.

This clone was seen only a few times. V is TRBV5-1 and J is TRBJ2-2, with D perhaps matching TRBD1 (6 bases). The germline V gene encodes CDR1 SGHRS and CDR2 YFSETQ. This CDR3 comprises 15 residues. V lost 0 bases and J lost 1, with 7 bases in between. Here the CDR3 DNA reads TGCGCCAGCAGCTTGGCGACAGGGAACACCGGGGAGCTGTTTTTT. Translated: CASSLATGNTGELFF. Variable domain in full (rest from reference TRBV5-1 and TRBJ2-2): KAGVTQTPRYLIKTRGQQVTLSCSPISGHRSVSWYQQTPGQGLQFLFEYFSETQRNKGNFPGRFSGRQFSNSRSEMNVSTLELGDSALYLCASSLATGNTGELFFGEGSRLTVL.

V usage is TRBV2 and J usage is TRBJ1-2; a weak D match, TRBD1 (5 bases). Per germline, CDR1 SNHLY and CDR2 FYNNEI. This CDR3 contains 14 residues. V shed 3 bases and J shed 7 bases, with 15 bases lying between them. CDR3 nucleotide sequence: TGTGCCAGCAGTGAGATGACAGAATCGACTGGCTACACCTTC. It yields the protein CASSEMTESTGYTF.

The V gene is TRBV19, the J gene TRBJ1-4; D is perhaps TRBD1 (5 bases). Looked up from germline, CDR1 is LNHDA and CDR2 is SQIVND (reference sequence). This CDR3 spans 14 amino acids. The V and J ends lost 1 base and 13 bases respectively, with 16 bases between them. CDR3 sequence reads: CASSIAGRKGRLFF. The CDR3 DNA follows: TGTGCCAGTAGTATAGCAGGTCGCAAGGGGAGACTGTTTTTT.

The V and J genes are TRBV19 and TRBJ1-6; D perhaps matches TRBD1 (5 bases). CDR1 LNHDA and CDR2 SQIVND come from the germline V gene (reference sequence). This CDR3 comprises 14 residues. Trimming removed 6 bases at V and 7 bases at J, with 13 bases between. The CDR3 sequence is CASRPLGANSPLHF. CDR3 nucleotide sequence: TGTGCCAGTAGACCGTTAGGGGCGAATTCACCCCTCCACTTT. Variable domain in full (rest from reference TRBV19 and TRBJ1-6): DGGITQSPKYLFRKEGQNVTLSCEQNLNHDAMYWYRQDPGQGLRLIYYSQIVNDFQKGDIAEGYSVSREKKESFPLTVTSAQKNPTAFYLCASRPLGANSPLHFGNGTRLTVT.

The V and J genes are TRBV5-5 and TRBJ2-2; D gene ambiguous. CDR3 size: 14 residues. CDR1 is SGHKS and CDR2 is YYEKEE in the germline V gene (reference sequence). V was cut by 3 bases and J by 0 bases, with 6 bases left in between. Here the CDR3 reads CASSSGANTGELFF. The CDR3 DNA is TGTGCCAGCAGCTCTGGGGCGAACACCGGGGAGCTGTTTTTT.

The V and J genes are TRBV30 and TRBJ2-5; TRBD2 agrees at 10 bases. CDR1 and CDR2 (germline): GTSNPN, SVGIG (reference sequence). The CDR3 has 15 residues. The junction had 9 bases not matched to a gene; V was cut back by 1 base and J by 7 bases. The chain's CDR3 is CAWSEGGAGGRTQYF. CDR3 DNA: TGTGCCTGGAGTGAAGGTGGAGCGGGGGGGAGGACCCAGTACTTC.

The chain carries TRBV1 and TRBJ2-1; the D call of TRBD2 is as the table states it, not checked on the DNA. TRBV1 is shown as a pseudogene. This CDR3 spans 13 amino acids. CDR3 sequence (DNA): TGCACCAGCAGCCAAGTAGAGGTCCATGAGCAGTTCTTC. Translation: CTSSQVEVHEQFF.

The chain joins TRBV2 to TRBJ2-7; D unclear. The V and J ends lost 6 bases and 0 bases respectively, with 9 bases between them. The germline gives CDR1 SNHLY, CDR2 FYNNEI. CDR3 length equals 13 residues. The chain's CDR3 is CASRKGNSYEQYF. CDR3 sequence (DNA): TGTGCCAGCAGGAAGGGCAACTCCTACGAGCAGTACTTC.

The chain uses TRBV20-1 and TRBJ2-5; D not resolved. V lost 0 bases, J lost 5 bases, and 4 bases lay in between. This CDR3 region has 11 residues. Germline V lookup: CDR1 DFQATT, CDR2 SNEGSKA (reference sequence). The CDR3 loop reads CSAREGETQYF. The CDR3 coding sequence is TGCAGTGCTAGAGAAGGGGAGACCCAGTACTTC.

This clone was seen only a few times. The V call is TRBV7-2, the J call TRBJ1-1; TRBD1 matches at 8 bases. V was pared by 2 bases and J by 5 bases, with 13 bases of the junction left unmatched. The CDR3 totals 17 residues. Germline CDR1 and CDR2: SGHTA and FQGNSA. CDR3 bases: TGTGCCAGCAGCTTAAGGGGACAGGCCCAGGGCAGGACTGAAGCTTTCTTT. Translation: CASSLRGQAQGRTEAFF.

This clone was seen just once. The V and J genes are TRBV18 and TRBJ2-5; a possible D gene is TRBD2 (6 bases). Trimming pared 0 bases from V and 0 bases from J, leaving 11 bases between. Germline values: CDR1 KGHSH, CDR2 LQKENI. The CDR3 runs 16 residues. CDR3 DNA: TGTGCCAGCTCACCACCGATAGGAGGGGACCAAGAGACCCAGTACTTC. Amino acids: CASSPPIGGDQETQYF. The complete variable domain, with remaining parts taken from reference TRBV18 and TRBJ2-5, reads NAGVMQNPRHLVRRRGQEARLRCSPMKGHSHVYWYRQLPEEGLKFMVYLQKENIIDESGMPKERFSAEFPKEGPSILRIQQVVRGDSAAYFCASSPPIGGDQETQYFGPGTRLLVL.

This clone was found once. The rearrangement joins TRBV5-6 to TRBJ1-1, with 8 bases that match TRBD1. The J segment lost 3 bases and the V segment lost 0 bases, leaving 4 bases of the junction unmatched. Germline lookup yields CDR1 SGHDT and CDR2 YYEEEE. The CDR3 length is 15 residues. CDR3 region: CASSLGQGSDTEAFF. In DNA, the CDR3 is TGTGCCAGCAGCTTGGGACAGGGGTCGGACACTGAAGCTTTCTTT.

The gene calls are TRBV5-1 and TRBJ2-7; tentative D call: TRBD2 (7 bases). The germline CDR1 and CDR2 sequences are SGHRS and YFSETQ. This CDR3 is 16 amino acids long. V was trimmed by 1 base and J by 1 base, leaving 15 bases between them. The chain's CDR3 is CASSLWGGLDSYEQYF. The CDR3 nucleotides are TGCGCCAGCAGCTTGTGGGGGGGCTTAGATTCCTACGAGCAGTACTTC.

The chain has TRBV7-9 and TRBJ2-3, with TRBD2 matching over 14 bases. CDR1 and CDR2 from the germline V gene are SEHNR and FQNEAQ (reference sequence). The junction had 10 bases not matched to a gene; V was cut back by 5 bases and J by 3 bases. The CDR3 runs to 18 residues. This CDR3 is CASSLGLAGGLATDTQYF. The DNA of the CDR3 is TGTGCCAGCAGCCTCGGACTAGCGGGGGGACTAGCAACAGATACGCAGTATTTT.

The chain joins TRBV6-5 to TRBJ1-2; 8 bases are shared with TRBD1. CDR3 size: 14 residues. Germline trimming cut 6 bases from V and 3 bases from J; bases unmatched to any gene: 6. Germline CDR1 reads MNHEY; CDR2 reads SVGAGI. CDR3 sequence: CASRGTGLDYGYTF. In DNA, the CDR3 is TGTGCCAGCAGGGGGACAGGTCTTGACTATGGCTACACCTTC.

The genes are TRBV19 and TRBJ2-4; TRBD1 or TRBD2 may be the D gene (5 bases each). The germline V and J ends were trimmed by 4 bases and 1 base, with 11 bases remaining between them. This CDR3 contains 15 residues. Germline CDR1 reads LNHDA; CDR2 reads SQIVND (reference sequence). The CDR3 sequence is CASSRGYGAKNIQYF. The CDR3 DNA follows: TGTGCCAGTAGTAGGGGGTATGGGGCCAAAAACATTCAGTACTTC.

The J gene is TRBJ2-5, the V gene TRBV5-4; TRBD1 is a possible D gene (6 bases). The CDR3 sequence is 14 residues long. The V and J ends lost 2 bases and 2 bases respectively, with 10 bases between them. Germline V gene sequence: CDR1 SGHNT, CDR2 YYREEE (reference sequence). The CDR3 reads CASSFSDSQETQYF. CDR3 DNA sequence: TGTGCCAGCAGCTTCTCGGACAGTCAAGAGACCCAGTACTTC.

The V and J genes are TRBV28 and TRBJ1-2, with a tentative D call TRBD1 (6 bases). The CDR3 runs to 16 residues. Germline assignment: CDR1 MDHEN and CDR2 SYDVKM. V lost 4 bases to trimming and J lost 4 bases, with 19 bases between them. Here the CDR3 reads CASSSPTGGYGYGYTF. CDR3 sequence (DNA): TGTGCCAGCAGTTCCCCTACCGGGGGCTACGGCTATGGCTACACCTTC.

Comment on this clone: One end of the junction fails to match germline, which may point to a read error. The V call is TRBV7-7, the J call TRBJ2-1; no clear D. This CDR3 comprises 14 residues. Germline V CDR1 and CDR2: SSHAT, FNYEAQ (reference sequence). The CDR3 DNA reads as TGTGCTAGCAGCCAGTTAAGCTCCTACAATGAGCAGTTCTTC. This codes for CASSQLSSYNEQFF.

This clone was detected a few times. CDR3 in amino acids: CASSERGKETQYF. The DNA of the CDR3 is TGTGCCAGCAGTGAGAGGGGGAAAGAGACCCAGTACTTC. This chain links TRBV6-1 with TRBJ2-5, with a tentative D call TRBD1 (6 bases). Between the trimmed V and J ends, which lost 3 bases and 3 bases, there was a span of 8 bases. The germline gives CDR1 MNHNS, CDR2 SASEGT. The CDR3 is 13 residues long.

The chain carries TRBV5-4 and TRBJ2-1; possible D gene TRBD1, 6 bases. Trimming cost V 1 base and J 0 bases, with 11 bases left between them. The CDR3 runs to 16 residues. CDR1 and CDR2 (germline): SGHNT, YYREEE (reference sequence). DNA of the CDR3: TGTGCCAGCAGCTTGAGTCTGACAGGCTCCTACAATGAGCAGTTCTTC. Translated: CASSLSLTGSYNEQFF. Combining the CDR3 with reference TRBV5-4 and TRBJ2-1 gives the whole variable domain ETGVTQSPTHLIKTRGQQVTLRCSSQSGHNTVSWYQQALGQGPQFIFQYYREEENGRGNFPPRFSGLQFPNYSSELNVNALELDDSALYLCASSLSLTGSYNEQFFGPGTRLTVL.

The rearrangement uses TRBV6-1 and TRBJ2-7; 8 bases agree with TRBD1. V lost 3 bases, J lost 2 bases, and 9 bases stayed unmatched. The length of the CDR3 is 16 residues. Germline V gives CDR1 MNHNS, CDR2 SASEGT. As DNA, the CDR3 is TGTGCCAGCAGTGAGAAACGGACAGGGATACCCTACGAGCAGTACTTC. It translates to CASSEKRTGIPYEQYF.

The rearrangement uses TRBV2 and TRBJ1-4; D unresolved. V was cut by 5 bases and J by 5 bases, with 3 bases left in between. The length of the CDR3 is 11 residues. In germline, CDR1 is SNHLY, CDR2 FYNNEI. The DNA of the CDR3 is TGTGCCAGCAGTCAGAATGAAAAACTGTTTTTT. It yields the protein CASSQNEKLFF. The full variable domain, rest sourced from reference TRBV2 and TRBJ1-4, is EPEVTQTPSHQVTQMGQEVILRCVPISNHLYFYWYRQILGQKVEFLVSFYNNEISEKSEIFDDQFSVERPDGSNFTLKIRSTKLEDSAMYFCASSQNEKLFFGSGTQLSVL.